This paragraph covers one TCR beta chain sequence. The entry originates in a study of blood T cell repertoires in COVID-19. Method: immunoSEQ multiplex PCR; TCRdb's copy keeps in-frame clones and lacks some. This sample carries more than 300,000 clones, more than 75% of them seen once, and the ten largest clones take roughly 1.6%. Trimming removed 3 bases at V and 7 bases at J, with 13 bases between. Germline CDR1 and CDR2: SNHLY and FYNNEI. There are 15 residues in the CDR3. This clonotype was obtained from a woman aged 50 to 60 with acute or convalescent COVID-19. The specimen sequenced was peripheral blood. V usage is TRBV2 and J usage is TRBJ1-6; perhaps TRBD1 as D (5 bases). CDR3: CASSEGLVGNSPLHF. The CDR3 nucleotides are TGTGCCAGCAGTGAGGGACTGGTTGGGAATTCACCCCTCCACTTT.